The 9 T cell receptor beta chains reported below all come from one sample, sequenced in a study of cytomegalovirus exposure and HLA in healthy donors. Amplification used 60 Vbeta primers and 13 Jbeta primers. Measured with immunoSEQ multiplex PCR; TCRdb has only the in-frame clones, and not every one. The repertoire has about 120,000 clones, 77% of them found once; the top ten carry 3.7%. Sequencing was carried out using PBMCs. The receptors stem from a human donor in good health.

As for this clone: One end of the junction varies from germline; a read error may be responsible. The chain couples TRBV9 to TRBJ2-3; the D gene is possibly TRBD2 (6 bases). Germline values: CDR1 SGDLS, CDR2 YYNGEE. CDR3 length: 11 residues. The CDR3 region has the DNA TGTGCCAGCAGCGTGGAGGGGTGGGTATCTTTT. As protein: CASSVEGWVSF.

The rearrangement links TRBV19 to TRBJ1-2; D not certain. This CDR3 comprises 15 residues. V lost 4 bases to trimming and J lost 6 bases, with 18 bases between them. Looked up from germline, CDR1 is LNHDA and CDR2 is SQIVND (reference sequence). The CDR3 is CASSTTRRQAHGYTF. CDR3 DNA sequence: TGTGCCAGTAGTACAACTCGGAGGCAGGCCCATGGCTACACCTTC.

This chain links TRBV9 with TRBJ2-1; D may be TRBD2 (6 bases). The CDR3 has 16 residues. The V end lost 0 bases, the J end lost 9 bases, and 19 bases lay between the germline ends. Germline values: CDR1 SGDLS, CDR2 YYNGEE. This CDR3 reads CASSVDATRAPGEQFF. The CDR3 region has the DNA TGTGCCAGCAGCGTAGACGCGACTAGGGCCCCAGGTGAGCAGTTCTTC.

This chain uses TRBV7-9 with TRBJ2-7; D possibly corresponds to TRBD2 (6 bases). The CDR3 runs 14 residues. The V end was cut by 8 bases, the J end by 7 bases, with 21 bases between. Germline-derived CDR1 and CDR2 are SEHNR and FQNEAQ (reference sequence). The CDR3 region has the DNA TGTGCCAGCTCTAGGGGCGGGGCAGTAGGGGAGCAGTACTTC. Its protein product is CASSRGGAVGEQYF.

V usage is TRBV29-1 and J usage is TRBJ2-1; the D gene is possibly TRBD2 (6 bases). Trimming removed 6 bases from V and 4 bases from J, with 7 bases in between. Germline CDR1 is SQVTM and CDR2 is ANQGSEA. The CDR3 is 11 residues long. This CDR3 reads CSVRGYNEQFF. CDR3 sequence (DNA): TGCAGCGTCCGGGGGTACAATGAGCAGTTCTTC.

The gene calls are TRBV28 and TRBJ1-5; a weak D match, TRBD1 (5 bases). V was cut by 8 bases and J by 3 bases, with 11 bases left in between. This CDR3 spans 13 amino acids. Germline V gene data show CDR1 as MDHEN and CDR2 as SYDVKM. As DNA, the CDR3 is TGTGCCAGCTTTGGACAAGTCAATCAGCCCCAGCATTTT. Amino acid sequence: CASFGQVNQPQHF.

This clone has only a few counts. This chain uses TRBV27 with TRBJ2-5; maybe TRBD1 (5 bases). Deletions cut 6 bases from V and 4 bases from J, with 21 bases between. Per the germline V gene, CDR1 is MNHEY and CDR2 is SMNVEV (reference sequence). The CDR3 extends over 16 amino acids. CDR3 nucleotides: TGTGCCAGCAGGCCATATGGGGCCTTAGGTGGAGAGACCCAGTACTTC. Translating gives CASRPYGALGGETQYF.

The chain combines TRBV4-1 with TRBJ2-3; D remains ambiguous. The CDR3 extends over 13 amino acids. The germline CDR1 and CDR2 sequences are MGHRA and YSYEKL. V was pared by 8 bases and J by 0 bases, with 9 bases between. CDR3 in DNA: TGCGCCAGCGGCCCCCTTAGCACAGATACGCAGTATTTT. It codes for CASGPLSTDTQYF.

J is TRBJ2-7 and V is TRBV5-3; 10 bases are shared with TRBD1. TRBV5-3 carries the ORF label, with uncertain function. This CDR3 has 19 amino acids. V lost 1 base, J lost 3 bases, and 16 bases stayed unmatched. The CDR3 sequence: CARSLTTTGGGRAGYEQYF. The CDR3, as DNA: TGTGCCAGAAGCTTGACCACGACAGGGGGCGGGCGTGCCGGCTACGAGCAGTACTTC.